This T cell receptor (beta chain) is from a study of blood T cell repertoires in COVID-19. Deletions cut 1 base from V and 6 bases from J, with 12 bases between. Germline V CDR1 and CDR2: SGHTA, FQGNSA. The CDR3 is 15 amino acids. Assay: immunoSEQ multiplex PCR; the TCRdb copy retains only in-frame clones and omits some. The sample consists of 70,000 to 90,000 clones, approximately 87% of them appearing once. This chain connects TRBV7-2 to TRBJ1-4; no clear D. This sequence was found in a woman of 80 years or more with acute or convalescent COVID-19. The sequencing input was peripheral blood. Here the CDR3 DNA reads TGTGCCAGCAGCTTAGAACCGGGGAATTATGAAAAACTGTTTTTT. This codes for CASSLEPGNYEKLFF.